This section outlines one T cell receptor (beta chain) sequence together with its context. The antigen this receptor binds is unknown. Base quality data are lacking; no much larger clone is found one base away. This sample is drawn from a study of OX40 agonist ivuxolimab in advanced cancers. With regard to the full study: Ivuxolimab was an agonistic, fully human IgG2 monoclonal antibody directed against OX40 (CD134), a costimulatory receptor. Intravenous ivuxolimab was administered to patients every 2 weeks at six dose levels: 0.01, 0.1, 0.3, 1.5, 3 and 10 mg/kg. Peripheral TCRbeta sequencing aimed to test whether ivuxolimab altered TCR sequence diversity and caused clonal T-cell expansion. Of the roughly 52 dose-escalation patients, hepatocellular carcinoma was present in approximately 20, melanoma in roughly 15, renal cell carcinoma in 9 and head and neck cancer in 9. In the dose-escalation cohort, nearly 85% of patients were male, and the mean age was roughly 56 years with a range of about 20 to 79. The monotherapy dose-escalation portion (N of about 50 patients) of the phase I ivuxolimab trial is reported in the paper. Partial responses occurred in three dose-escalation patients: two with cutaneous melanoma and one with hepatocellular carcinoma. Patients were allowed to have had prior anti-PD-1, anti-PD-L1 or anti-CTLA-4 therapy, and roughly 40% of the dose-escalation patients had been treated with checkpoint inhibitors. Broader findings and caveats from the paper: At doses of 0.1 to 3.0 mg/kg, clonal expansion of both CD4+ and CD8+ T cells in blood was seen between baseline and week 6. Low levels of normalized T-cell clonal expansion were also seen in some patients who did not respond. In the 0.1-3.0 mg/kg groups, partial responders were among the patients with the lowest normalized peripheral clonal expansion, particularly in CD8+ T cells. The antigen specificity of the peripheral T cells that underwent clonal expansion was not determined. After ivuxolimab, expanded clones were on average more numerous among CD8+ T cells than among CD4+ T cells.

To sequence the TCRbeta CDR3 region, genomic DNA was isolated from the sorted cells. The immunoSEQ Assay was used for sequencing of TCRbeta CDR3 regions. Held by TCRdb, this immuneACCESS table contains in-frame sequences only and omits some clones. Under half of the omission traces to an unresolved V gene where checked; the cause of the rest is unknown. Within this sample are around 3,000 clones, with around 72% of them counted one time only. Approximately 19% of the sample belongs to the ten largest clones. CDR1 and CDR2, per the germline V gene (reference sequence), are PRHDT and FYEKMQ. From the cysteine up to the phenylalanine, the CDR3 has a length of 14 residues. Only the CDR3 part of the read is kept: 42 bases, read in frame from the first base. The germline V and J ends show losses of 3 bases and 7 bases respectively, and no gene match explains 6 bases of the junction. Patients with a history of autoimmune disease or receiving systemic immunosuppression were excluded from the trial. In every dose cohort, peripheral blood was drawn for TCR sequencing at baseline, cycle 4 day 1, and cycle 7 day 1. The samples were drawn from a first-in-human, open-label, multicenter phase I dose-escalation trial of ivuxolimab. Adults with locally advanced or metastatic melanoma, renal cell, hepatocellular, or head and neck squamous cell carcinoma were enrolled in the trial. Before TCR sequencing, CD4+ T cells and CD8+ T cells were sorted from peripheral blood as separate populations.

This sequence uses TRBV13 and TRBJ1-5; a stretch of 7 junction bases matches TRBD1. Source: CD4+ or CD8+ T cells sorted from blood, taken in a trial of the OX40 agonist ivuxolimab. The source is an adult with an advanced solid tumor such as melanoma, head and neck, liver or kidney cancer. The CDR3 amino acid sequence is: CASSFRQGKQPQHF. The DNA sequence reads TGTGCCAGCAGCTTTAGACAGGGAAAGCAGCCCCAGCATTTT.